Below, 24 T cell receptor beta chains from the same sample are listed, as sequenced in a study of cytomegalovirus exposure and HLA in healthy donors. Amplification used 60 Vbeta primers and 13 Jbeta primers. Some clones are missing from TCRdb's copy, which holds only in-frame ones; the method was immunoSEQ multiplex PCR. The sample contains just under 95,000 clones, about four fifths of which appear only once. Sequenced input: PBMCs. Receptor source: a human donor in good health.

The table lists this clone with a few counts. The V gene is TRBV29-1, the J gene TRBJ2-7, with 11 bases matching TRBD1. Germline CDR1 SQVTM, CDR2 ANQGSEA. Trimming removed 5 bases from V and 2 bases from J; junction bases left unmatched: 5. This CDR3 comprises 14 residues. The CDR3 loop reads CSVYPGQGAYEQYF. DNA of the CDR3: TGCAGCGTTTACCCGGGACAGGGGGCCTACGAGCAGTACTTC.

CDR3 sequence: CASSLSPSISDTQYF. The CDR3, as DNA: TGCGCCAGCAGCCTTAGCCCAAGTATCTCAGATACGCAGTATTTT. The rearrangement uses TRBV4-3 and TRBJ2-3; D remains ambiguous. Trimming took off 4 bases at V and 4 bases at J, with 15 bases between the two ends. Germline values: CDR1 LGHNA, CDR2 YSLEER. The CDR3 runs 15 residues.

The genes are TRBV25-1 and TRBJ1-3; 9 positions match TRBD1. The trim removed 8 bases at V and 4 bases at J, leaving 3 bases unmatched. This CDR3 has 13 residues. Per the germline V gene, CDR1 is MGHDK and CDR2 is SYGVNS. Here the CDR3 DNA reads TGTGCCAGCTCGGGACAGGGCGGAAACACCATATATTTT. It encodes CASSGQGGNTIYF.

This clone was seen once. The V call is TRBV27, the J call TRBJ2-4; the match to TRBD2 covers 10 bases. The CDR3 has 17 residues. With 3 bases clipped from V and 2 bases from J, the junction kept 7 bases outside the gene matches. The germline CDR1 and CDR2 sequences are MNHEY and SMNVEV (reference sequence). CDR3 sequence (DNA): TGTGCCAGCAGTTTGAAGCGGGAGGGTTTGTCCAAAAACATTCAGTACTTC. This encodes CASSLKREGLSKNIQYF.

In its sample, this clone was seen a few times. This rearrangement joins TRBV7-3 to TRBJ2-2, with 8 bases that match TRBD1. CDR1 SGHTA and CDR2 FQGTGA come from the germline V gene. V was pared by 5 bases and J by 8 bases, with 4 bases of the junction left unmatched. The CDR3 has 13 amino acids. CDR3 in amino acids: CASSETGAGELFF. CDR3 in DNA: TGTGCCAGCAGCGAGACAGGGGCTGGGGAGCTGTTTTTT.

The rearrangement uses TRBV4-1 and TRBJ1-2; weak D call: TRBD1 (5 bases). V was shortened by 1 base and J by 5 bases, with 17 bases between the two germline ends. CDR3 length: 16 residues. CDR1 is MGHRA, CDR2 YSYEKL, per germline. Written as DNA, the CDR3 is TGCGCCAGCAGCCAAGCAGACACAATTGGGGCTTATGGCTACACCTTC. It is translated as CASSQADTIGAYGYTF.

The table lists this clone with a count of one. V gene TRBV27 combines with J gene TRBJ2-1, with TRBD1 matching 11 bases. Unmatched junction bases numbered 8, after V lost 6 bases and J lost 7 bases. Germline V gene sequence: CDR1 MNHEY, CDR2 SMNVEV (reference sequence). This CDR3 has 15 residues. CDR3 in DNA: TGTGCCAGCAGCTTCCGGGACAGGGGGTCAAATGAGCAGTTCTTC. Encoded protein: CASSFRDRGSNEQFF.

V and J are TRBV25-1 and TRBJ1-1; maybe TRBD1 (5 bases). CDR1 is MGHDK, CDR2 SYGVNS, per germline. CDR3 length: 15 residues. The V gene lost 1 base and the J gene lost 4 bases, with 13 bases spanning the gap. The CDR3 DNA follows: TGTGCCAGCAGTGAATTAGGACGGGGGGGCACTGAAGCTTTCTTT. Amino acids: CASSELGRGGTEAFF. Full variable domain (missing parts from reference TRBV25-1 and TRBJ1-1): EADIYQTPRYLVIGTGKKITLECSQTMGHDKMYWYQQDPGMELHLIHYSYGVNSTEKGDLSSESTVSRIRTEHFPLTLESARPSHTSQYLCASSELGRGGTEAFFGQGTRLTVV.

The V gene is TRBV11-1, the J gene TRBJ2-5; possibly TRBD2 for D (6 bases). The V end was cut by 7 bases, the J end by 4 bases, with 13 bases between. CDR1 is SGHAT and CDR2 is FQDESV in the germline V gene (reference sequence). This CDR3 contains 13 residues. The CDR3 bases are TGTGCCAGCACCCAATCACTAGCAGAGACCCAGTACTTC. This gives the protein CASTQSLAETQYF.

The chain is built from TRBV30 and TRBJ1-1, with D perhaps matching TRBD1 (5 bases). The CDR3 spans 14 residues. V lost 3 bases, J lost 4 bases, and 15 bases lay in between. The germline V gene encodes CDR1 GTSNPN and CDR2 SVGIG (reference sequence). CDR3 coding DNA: TGTGCCTGGAGGCCCTTTGGGGGGGGCACTGAAGCTTTCTTT. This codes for CAWRPFGGGTEAFF.

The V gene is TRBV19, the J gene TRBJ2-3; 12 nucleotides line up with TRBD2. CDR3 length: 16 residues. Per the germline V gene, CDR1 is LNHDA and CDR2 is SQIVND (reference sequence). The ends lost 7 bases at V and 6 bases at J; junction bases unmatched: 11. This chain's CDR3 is CASNLLAGGPLDTQYF. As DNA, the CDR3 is TGTGCCAGTAACTTGCTAGCGGGGGGGCCGTTGGATACGCAGTATTTT.

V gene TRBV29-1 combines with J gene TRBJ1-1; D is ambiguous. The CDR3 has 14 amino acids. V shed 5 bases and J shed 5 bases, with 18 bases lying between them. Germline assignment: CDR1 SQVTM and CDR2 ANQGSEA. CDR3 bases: TGCAGCGTTTGCGAGGGAGATCGATGGACTGAAGCTTTCTTT. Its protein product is CSVCEGDRWTEAFF.

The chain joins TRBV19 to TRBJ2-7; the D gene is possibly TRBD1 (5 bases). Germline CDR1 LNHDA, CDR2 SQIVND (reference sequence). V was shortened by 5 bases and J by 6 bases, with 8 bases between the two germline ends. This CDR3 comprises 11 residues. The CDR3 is CASSQRGEQYF. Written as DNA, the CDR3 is TGTGCCAGTAGTCAAAGGGGCGAGCAGTACTTC.

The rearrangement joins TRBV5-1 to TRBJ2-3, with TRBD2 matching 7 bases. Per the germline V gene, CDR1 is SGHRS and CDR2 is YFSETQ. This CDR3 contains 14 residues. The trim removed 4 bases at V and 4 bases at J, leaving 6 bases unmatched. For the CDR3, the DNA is TGCGCCAGCAGCCAGGGACTAAACCCAGATACGCAGTATTTT. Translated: CASSQGLNPDTQYF.

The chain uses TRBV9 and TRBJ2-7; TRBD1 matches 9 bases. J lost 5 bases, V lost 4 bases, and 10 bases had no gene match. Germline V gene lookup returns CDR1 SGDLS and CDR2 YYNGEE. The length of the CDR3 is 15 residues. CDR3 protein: CASSPKGQGKNEQYF. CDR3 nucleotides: TGTGCCAGCAGCCCTAAAGGACAGGGGAAAAACGAGCAGTACTTC.

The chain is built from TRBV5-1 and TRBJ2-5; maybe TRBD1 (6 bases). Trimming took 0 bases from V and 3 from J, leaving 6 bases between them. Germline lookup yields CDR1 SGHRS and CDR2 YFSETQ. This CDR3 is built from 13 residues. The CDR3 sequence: CASSLEGEETQYF. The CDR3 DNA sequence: TGCGCCAGCAGCTTGGAGGGGGAAGAGACCCAGTACTTC.

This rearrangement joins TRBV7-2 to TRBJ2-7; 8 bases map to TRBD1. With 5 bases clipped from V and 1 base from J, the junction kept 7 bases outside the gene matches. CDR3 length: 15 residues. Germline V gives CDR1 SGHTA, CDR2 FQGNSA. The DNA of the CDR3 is TGTGCCAGCAGCCGGAGGGGGGACAGGTCCTACGAGCAGTACTTC. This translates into CASSRRGDRSYEQYF.

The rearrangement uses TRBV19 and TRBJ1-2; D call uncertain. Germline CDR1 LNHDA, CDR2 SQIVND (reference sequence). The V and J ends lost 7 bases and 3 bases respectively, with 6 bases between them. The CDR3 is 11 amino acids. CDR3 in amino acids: CASKRDYGYTF. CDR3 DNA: TGTGCCAGTAAGCGAGACTATGGCTACACCTTC.

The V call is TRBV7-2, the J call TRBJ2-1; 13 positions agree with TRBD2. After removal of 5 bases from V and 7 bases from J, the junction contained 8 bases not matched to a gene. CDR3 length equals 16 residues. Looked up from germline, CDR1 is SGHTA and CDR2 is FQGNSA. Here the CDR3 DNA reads TGTGCCAGCAGCCCTAGGACTAGCGGGAGAGGGAATGAGCAGTTCTTC. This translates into CASSPRTSGRGNEQFF.

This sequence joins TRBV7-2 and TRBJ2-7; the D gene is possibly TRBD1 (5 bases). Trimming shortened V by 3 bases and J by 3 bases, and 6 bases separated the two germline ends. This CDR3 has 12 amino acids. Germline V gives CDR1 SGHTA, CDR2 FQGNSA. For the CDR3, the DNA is TGTGCCAGCAGCTTTGACAGCTACGAGCAGTACTTC. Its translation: CASSFDSYEQYF.

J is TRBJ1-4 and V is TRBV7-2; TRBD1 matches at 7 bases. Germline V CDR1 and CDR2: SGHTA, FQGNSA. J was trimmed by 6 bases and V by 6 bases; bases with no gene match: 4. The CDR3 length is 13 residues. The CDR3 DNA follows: TGTGCCAGCAGTCCAACAGGGGATGAAAAACTGTTTTTT. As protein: CASSPTGDEKLFF.

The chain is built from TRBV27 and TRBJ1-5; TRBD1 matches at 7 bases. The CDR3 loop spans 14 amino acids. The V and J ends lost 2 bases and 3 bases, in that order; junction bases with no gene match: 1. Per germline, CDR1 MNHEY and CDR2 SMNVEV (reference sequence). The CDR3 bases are TGTGCCAGCAGTTTACAGGGGGACAATCAGCCCCAGCATTTT. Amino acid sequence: CASSLQGDNQPQHF.

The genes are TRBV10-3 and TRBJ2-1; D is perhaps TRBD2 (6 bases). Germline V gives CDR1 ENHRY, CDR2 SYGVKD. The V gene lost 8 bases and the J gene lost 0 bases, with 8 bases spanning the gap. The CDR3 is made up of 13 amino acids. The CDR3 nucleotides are TGTGCCATCCGGGGGAGCTCCTACAATGAGCAGTTCTTC. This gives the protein CAIRGSSYNEQFF.

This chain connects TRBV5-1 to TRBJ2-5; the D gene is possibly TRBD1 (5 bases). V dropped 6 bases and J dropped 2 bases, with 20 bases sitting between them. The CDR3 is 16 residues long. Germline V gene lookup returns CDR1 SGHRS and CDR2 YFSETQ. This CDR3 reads CASTLGPRQSQETQYF. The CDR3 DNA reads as TGCGCCAGCACCTTAGGCCCCAGACAGAGTCAAGAGACCCAGTACTTC.